A single sample is the source of the 23 T cell receptor beta chains below, sequenced in a study of blood T cell repertoires in COVID-19. Repertoires were generated with immunoSEQ multiplex PCR, while TCRdb's copy carries only in-frame clones and drops some. The data hold some 270,000 clones, with around 86% observed a single time. Sequencing used PBMCs or T cells enriched from blood (not recorded which). Every receptor here comes from a woman aged 35 to 49 who had recovered from COVID-19.

The gene calls are TRBV19 and TRBJ1-4; 8 positions agree with TRBD1. The J segment lost 4 bases and the V segment lost 6 bases, leaving 4 bases of the junction unmatched. The CDR3 contains 14 residues. Germline V gene sequence: CDR1 LNHDA, CDR2 SQIVND (reference sequence). CDR3 in amino acids: CASRKTGDNEKLFF. In DNA form, the CDR3 reads TGTGCCAGTAGAAAGACAGGGGATAATGAAAAACTGTTTTTT.

A few counts support this clone. This chain links TRBV19 with TRBJ1-2; 7 positions agree with TRBD1. V dropped 7 bases and J dropped 0; count of bases not matched to a gene: 11. The CDR3 has 16 amino acids. Germline loops: CDR1 LNHDA, CDR2 SQIVND (reference sequence). Here the CDR3 reads CASTEHQGEANYGYTF. CDR3 in DNA: TGTGCCAGTACTGAACATCAGGGGGAGGCTAACTATGGCTACACCTTC.

The chain carries TRBV9 and TRBJ2-5; TRBD2 is a possible D gene (5 bases). Germline CDR1 and CDR2: SGDLS and YYNGEE. Trimming left V 1 base short and J 3 bases short, with 7 bases between. The CDR3 runs 13 residues. The CDR3: CASSVQREETQYF. CDR3 nucleotides: TGTGCCAGCAGCGTACAGAGGGAAGAGACCCAGTACTTC. The entire variable domain, with the rest obtained from reference TRBV9 and TRBJ2-5, is as follows: DSGVTQTPKHLITATGQRVTLRCSPRSGDLSVYWYQQSLDQGLQFLIQYYNGEERAKGNILERFSAQQFPDLHSELNLSSLELGDSALYFCASSVQREETQYFGPGTRLLVL.

The rearrangement links TRBV7-6 to TRBJ2-1, with D perhaps matching TRBD2 (6 bases). V was cut by 5 bases and J by 2 bases, with 13 bases left in between. Germline V gene sequence: CDR1 SGHVS, CDR2 FNYEAQ. The CDR3 contains 15 residues. This chain's CDR3 is CASSHRAGTYNEQFF. CDR3 sequence (DNA): TGTGCCAGCAGCCACCGGGCGGGGACCTACAATGAGCAGTTCTTC.

The gene calls are TRBV5-1 and TRBJ1-2, with TRBD1 matching over 9 bases. This CDR3 is 16 amino acids long. Germline CDR1 reads SGHRS; CDR2 reads YFSETQ. Unmatched junction bases numbered 12, after V lost 3 bases and J lost 6 bases. The DNA of the CDR3 is TGCGCCAGCAGCTCGGGACAGGGAGGCTCATTCGATGGCTACACCTTC. It translates to CASSSGQGGSFDGYTF.

This clone was detected once. This chain links TRBV15 with TRBJ1-5; weak D call: TRBD1 (6 bases). Germline CDR1 reads LNHNV; CDR2 reads YYDKDF (reference sequence). The CDR3 extends over 17 amino acids. With 3 bases removed from V and 3 bases from J, the gap between germline ends came to 18 bases. The chain's CDR3 is CATSRAALGQFNQPQHF. The CDR3 DNA is TGTGCCACCAGCAGGGCGGCCCTTGGACAGTTCAATCAGCCCCAGCATTTT.

The V gene is TRBV29-1, the J gene TRBJ2-7, with 8 bases lining up with TRBD1. This CDR3 comprises 14 residues. Germline V gives CDR1 SQVTM, CDR2 ANQGSEA. V lost 2 bases and J lost 5; bases outside the gene matches: 8. The CDR3 DNA is TGCAGCGTTGAAACGTGGCAGGGGGCTGACGAGCAGTACTTC. The encoded protein is CSVETWQGADEQYF.

The chain combines TRBV27 with TRBJ1-2; the match to TRBD1 covers 8 bases. This CDR3 region has 13 residues. CDR1 is MNHEY, CDR2 SMNVEV, per germline (reference sequence). The trim removed 5 bases at V and 7 bases at J, leaving 6 bases unmatched. DNA of the CDR3: TGTGCCAGCAGTACAGGGGGAGCTTTTGGCTACACCTTC. The encoded protein is CASSTGGAFGYTF.

The V call is TRBV5-4, the J call TRBJ2-7; 8 bases match TRBD2. Trimming took 3 bases from V and 0 from J; bases not matched to a gene: 2. Per germline, CDR1 SGHNT and CDR2 YYREEE (reference sequence). This CDR3 has 14 residues. The chain's CDR3 is CASSSSGSSYEQYF. CDR3 sequence (DNA): TGTGCCAGCAGCTCGAGCGGGAGCTCCTACGAGCAGTACTTC. Full variable domain (rest looked up from reference TRBV5-4 and TRBJ2-7): ETGVTQSPTHLIKTRGQQVTLRCSSQSGHNTVSWYQQALGQGPQFIFQYYREEENGRGNFPPRFSGLQFPNYSSELNVNALELDDSALYLCASSSSGSSYEQYFGPGTRLTVT.

This sequence joins TRBV2 and TRBJ2-7; 7 nucleotides agree with TRBD1. Trimming cost V 6 bases and J 3 bases; bases outside gene matches: 14. The V gene's germline CDR1 is SNHLY and CDR2 FYNNEI. The CDR3 length is 16 residues. The CDR3 sequence: CASRGDRDPRIYEQYF. CDR3 sequence (DNA): TGTGCCAGCAGAGGCGACAGGGATCCTCGAATCTACGAGCAGTACTTC. Based on the CDR3 plus reference TRBV2 and TRBJ2-7, the full variable domain is EPEVTQTPSHQVTQMGQEVILRCVPISNHLYFYWYRQILGQKVEFLVSFYNNEISEKSEIFDDQFSVERPDGSNFTLKIRSTKLEDSAMYFCASRGDRDPRIYEQYFGPGTRLTVT.

This rearrangement joins TRBV18 to TRBJ2-1; 9 nucleotides agree with TRBD2. There are 18 residues in the CDR3. CDR1 KGHSH and CDR2 LQKENI come from the germline V gene. The J segment lost 3 bases and the V segment lost 3 bases, leaving 12 bases of the junction unmatched. The CDR3 DNA is TGTGCCAGCTCACCTTCGGGACTAGCAGCGTCCTACTACAATGAGCAGTTCTTC. Amino acids: CASSPSGLAASYYNEQFF.

V usage is TRBV19 and J usage is TRBJ2-7; D may be TRBD2 (6 bases). Between the trimmed V and J ends, which lost 1 base and 4 bases, there was a span of 11 bases. The CDR3 loop spans 14 amino acids. Germline lookup yields CDR1 LNHDA and CDR2 SQIVND (reference sequence). In DNA, the CDR3 is TGTGCCAGTAGTATAGCGACTGGGGGGTACGAGCAGTACTTC. Protein sequence: CASSIATGGYEQYF.

The V call is TRBV6-5, the J call TRBJ1-5; TRBD1 matches 7 bases. Looked up from germline, CDR1 is MNHEY and CDR2 is SVGAGI. The CDR3 covers 14 residues. Germline trimming cut 2 bases from V and 5 bases from J; bases unmatched to any gene: 3. The CDR3 sequence is CASSYTGVYQPQHF. The CDR3 DNA reads TGTGCCAGCAGTTACACAGGGGTCTATCAGCCCCAGCATTTT.

CDR3: CASKEKDRGADGYTF. The CDR3 coding sequence is TGTGCCAGCAAGGAAAAGGACAGGGGAGCCGATGGCTACACCTTC. The chain links TRBV4-2 to TRBJ1-2; TRBD1 agrees at 9 bases. V lost 7 bases and J lost 6; bases outside the gene matches: 12. This CDR3 is 15 amino acids long. Germline CDR1 is LGHNA and CDR2 is YNFKEQ.

The chain is built from TRBV11-2 and TRBJ1-6, with TRBD1 as a possible D gene (5 bases). Germline CDR1 is SGHAT and CDR2 is FQNNGV. The V gene lost 5 bases and the J gene lost 6 bases, with 11 bases spanning the gap. The CDR3 length is 14 residues. Here the CDR3 reads CASSRDFLNSPLHF. DNA for the CDR3: TGTGCCAGCAGCCGGGACTTCCTTAATTCACCCCTCCACTTT.

The chain recombines TRBV7-2 with TRBJ2-7, with 8 positions matching TRBD2. Germline loops: CDR1 SGHTA, CDR2 FQGNSA. The V segment lost 3 bases and the J segment 2 bases; nucleotides outside the gene matches: 9. The CDR3 totals 16 residues. The CDR3 spells CASSFPLAGSTYEQYF. CDR3 coding DNA: TGTGCCAGCAGCTTCCCGTTAGCGGGGTCAACCTACGAGCAGTACTTC.

The chain joins TRBV6-1 to TRBJ1-1; D remains unclear. Deletions cut 0 bases from V and 5 bases from J, with 10 bases between. Germline CDR1 is MNHNS and CDR2 is SASEGT. The CDR3 extends over 14 amino acids. The CDR3 coding sequence is TGTGCCAGCAGTGAAGCAACAGCCGTTACTGAAGCTTTCTTT. Its translation: CASSEATAVTEAFF.

The chain is built from TRBV2 and TRBJ1-5, with TRBD1 matching over 8 bases. This CDR3 contains 15 residues. Germline lookup yields CDR1 SNHLY and CDR2 FYNNEI. The junction had 8 bases not matched to a gene; V was cut back by 4 bases and J by 6 bases. The CDR3 DNA reads TGTGCCAGCAGTGCGGCGACAGGGGCCGGTCAGCCCCAGCATTTT. It specifies CASSAATGAGQPQHF. The full variable domain, with the rest looked up from reference TRBV2 and TRBJ1-5, is EPEVTQTPSHQVTQMGQEVILRCVPISNHLYFYWYRQILGQKVEFLVSFYNNEISEKSEIFDDQFSVERPDGSNFTLKIRSTKLEDSAMYFCASSAATGAGQPQHFGDGTRLSIL.

The chain recombines TRBV7-2 with TRBJ1-2, with unresolved D. Germline assignment: CDR1 SGHTA and CDR2 FQGNSA. V lost 1 base and J lost 0, with 6 bases in between. This CDR3 contains 14 residues. CDR3 sequence (DNA): TGTGCCAGCAGCTTAGAGCAGGCTAACTATGGCTACACCTTC. Amino acids: CASSLEQANYGYTF.

This clone was recorded once. This chain connects TRBV6-5 to TRBJ1-1; no reliable D call. Germline V gives CDR1 MNHEY, CDR2 SVGAGI. This CDR3 has 12 amino acids. With 6 bases removed from V and 4 bases from J, the gap between germline ends came to 9 bases. CDR3 coding DNA: TGTGCCAGCAGCGAGACGGGCACTGAAGCTTTCTTT. Translating it yields CASSETGTEAFF.

This chain links TRBV18 with TRBJ2-1; 9 bases are a match to TRBD2. CDR3 length equals 14 residues. The ends lost 3 bases at V and 8 bases at J; junction bases unmatched: 5. Germline CDR1 and CDR2: KGHSH and LQKENI. For the CDR3, the DNA is TGTGCCAGCTCACCCTATAGCGGGAGCGATGAGCAGTTCTTC. It yields the protein CASSPYSGSDEQFF.

The rearrangement links TRBV9 to TRBJ2-7, with TRBD1 matching over 7 bases. The CDR3 covers 12 residues. With 5 bases clipped from V and 7 bases from J, the junction kept 6 bases outside the gene matches. The germline V gene has CDR1 SGDLS and CDR2 YYNGEE. CDR3 coding DNA: TGTGCCAGCAGTGTTACAGGGGTTGAGCAGTACTTC. Translating it yields CASSVTGVEQYF. Combining the CDR3 with reference TRBV9 and TRBJ2-7 gives the whole variable domain DSGVTQTPKHLITATGQRVTLRCSPRSGDLSVYWYQQSLDQGLQFLIQYYNGEERAKGNILERFSAQQFPDLHSELNLSSLELGDSALYFCASSVTGVEQYFGPGTRLTVT.

V and J are TRBV15 and TRBJ2-1; 9 bases match TRBD2. Germline-derived CDR1 and CDR2 are LNHNV and YYDKDF (reference sequence). This CDR3 has 13 residues. V shed 3 bases and J 9 bases; nucleotides not matched to a gene: 3. The CDR3 DNA reads as TGTGCCACCAGCAGGAGCGGGAGGATTGAGCAGTTCTTC. It encodes CATSRSGRIEQFF. The full variable domain, rest sourced from reference TRBV15 and TRBJ2-1, is DAMVIQNPRYQVTQFGKPVTLSCSQTLNHNVMYWYQQKSSQAPKLLFHYYDKDFNNEADTPDNFQSRRPNTSFCFLDIRSPGLGDTAMYLCATSRSGRIEQFFGPGTRLTVL.